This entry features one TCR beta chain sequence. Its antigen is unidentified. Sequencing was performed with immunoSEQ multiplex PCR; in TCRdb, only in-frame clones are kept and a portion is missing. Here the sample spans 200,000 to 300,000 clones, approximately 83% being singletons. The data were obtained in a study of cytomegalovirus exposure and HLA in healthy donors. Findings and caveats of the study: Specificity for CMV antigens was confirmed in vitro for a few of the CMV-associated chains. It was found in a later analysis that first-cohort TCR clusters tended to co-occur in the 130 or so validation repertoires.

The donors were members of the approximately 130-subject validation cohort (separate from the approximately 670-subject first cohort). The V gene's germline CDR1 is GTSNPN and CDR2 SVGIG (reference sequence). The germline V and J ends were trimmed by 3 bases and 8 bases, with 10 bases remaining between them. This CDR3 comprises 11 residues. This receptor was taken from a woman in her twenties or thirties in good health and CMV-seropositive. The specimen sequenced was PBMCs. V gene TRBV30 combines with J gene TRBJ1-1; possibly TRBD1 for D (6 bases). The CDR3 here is CAWRPGQEAFF. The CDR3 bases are TGTGCCTGGAGGCCCGGACAGGAAGCTTTCTTT.